The TCR beta chain under discussion was sequenced for a study of lymphopenia after photon versus proton radiotherapy. Broader study findings: Photon-treated patients lost naive T cells and TCR diversity; proton-treated stayed stable. After the lymphocyte nadir, photon-treated repertoires showed oligoclonal expansion, especially of CD8+ Temra cells. Survival link was tested only in deceased patients; proton benefit remains a possibility. Larger post-nadir TCR diversity loss correlated inversely with survival in deceased patients.

This clone is labeled as large. Its cognate antigen is unknown. Produced via immunoSEQ multiplex PCR; TCRdb's table is partial and in-frame only. The profile covers about 4,500 clones, with 65% to 80% appearing a single time and roughly 52% taken by the ten largest. Germline CDR1 and CDR2: SGDLS and YYNGEE. V lost 4 bases, J lost 8 bases, and 15 bases lay in between. The CDR3 loop spans 13 amino acids. The V gene is TRBV9, the J gene TRBJ1-1; unclear D gene. The sequence came from a man older than 75 with esophageal cancer. The sequencing used peripheral blood, collected from a patient treated with proton-based radiotherapy. For the CDR3, the DNA is TGTGCCAGCAGCTCCCGCCCTCACGAGGAAGCTTTCTTT. Translating it yields CASSSRPHEEAFF.